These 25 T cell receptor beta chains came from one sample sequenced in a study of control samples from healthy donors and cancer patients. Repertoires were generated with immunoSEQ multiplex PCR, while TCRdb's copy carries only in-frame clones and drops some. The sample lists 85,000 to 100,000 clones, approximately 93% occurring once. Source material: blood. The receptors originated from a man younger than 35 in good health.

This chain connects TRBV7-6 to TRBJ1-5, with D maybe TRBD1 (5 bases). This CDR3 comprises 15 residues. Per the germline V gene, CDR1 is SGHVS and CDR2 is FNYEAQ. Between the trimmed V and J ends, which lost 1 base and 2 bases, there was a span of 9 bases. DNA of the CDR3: TGTGCCAGCAGCTTAGGGGGGACGGGCAATCAGCCCCAGCATTTT. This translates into CASSLGGTGNQPQHF.

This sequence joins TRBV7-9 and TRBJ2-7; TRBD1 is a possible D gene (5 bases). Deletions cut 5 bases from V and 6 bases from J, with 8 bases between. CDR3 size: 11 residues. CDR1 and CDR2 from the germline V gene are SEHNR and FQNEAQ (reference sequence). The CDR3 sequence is CASSRTSEQYF. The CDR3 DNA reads TGTGCCAGCAGCCGGACATCCGAGCAGTACTTC.

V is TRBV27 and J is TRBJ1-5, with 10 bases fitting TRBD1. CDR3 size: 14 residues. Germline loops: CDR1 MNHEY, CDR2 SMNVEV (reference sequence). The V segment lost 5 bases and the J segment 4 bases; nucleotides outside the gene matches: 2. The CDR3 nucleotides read TGTGCCAGCAGTGACAGGGGGCAGAATCAGCCCCAGCATTTT. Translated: CASSDRGQNQPQHF.

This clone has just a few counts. CDR3 region: CASSIVGRTNTEAFF. CDR3 sequence (DNA): TGTGCCAGTAGTATAGTCGGCAGGACGAACACTGAAGCTTTCTTT. This chain joins TRBV19 and TRBJ1-1; D is uncertain. Trimming took 1 base from V and 1 from J, leaving 10 bases between them. The CDR3 has 15 residues. The germline V gene encodes CDR1 LNHDA and CDR2 SQIVND (reference sequence).

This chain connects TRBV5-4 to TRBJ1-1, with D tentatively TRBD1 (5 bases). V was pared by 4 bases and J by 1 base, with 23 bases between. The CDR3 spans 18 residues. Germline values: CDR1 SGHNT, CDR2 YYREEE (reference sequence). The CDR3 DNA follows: TGTGCCAGCAGCCTCCTAGGTGTGGAGGGACTTAAGAACACTGAAGCTTTCTTT. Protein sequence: CASSLLGVEGLKNTEAFF.

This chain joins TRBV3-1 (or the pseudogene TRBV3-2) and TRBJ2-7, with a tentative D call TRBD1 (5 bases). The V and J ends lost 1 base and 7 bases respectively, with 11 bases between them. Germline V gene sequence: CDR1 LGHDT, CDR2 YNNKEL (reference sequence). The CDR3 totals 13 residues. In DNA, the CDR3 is TGTGCCAGCAGCCAAGTCAGGGTTGAGGAGCAGTACTTC. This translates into CASSQVRVEEQYF.

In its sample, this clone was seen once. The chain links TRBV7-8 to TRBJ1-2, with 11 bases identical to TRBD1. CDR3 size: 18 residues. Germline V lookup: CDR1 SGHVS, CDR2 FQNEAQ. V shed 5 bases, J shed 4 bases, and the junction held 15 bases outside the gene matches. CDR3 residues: CASSQRGGQGDRIYGYTF. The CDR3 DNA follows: TGTGCCAGCAGCCAGAGGGGGGGACAGGGGGACCGCATCTATGGCTACACCTTC.

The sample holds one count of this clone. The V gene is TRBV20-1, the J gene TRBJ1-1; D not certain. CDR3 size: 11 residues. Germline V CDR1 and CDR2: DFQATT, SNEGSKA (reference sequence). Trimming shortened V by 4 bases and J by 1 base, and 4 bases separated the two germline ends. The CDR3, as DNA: TGCAGTGCTAAACCGAACACTGAAGCTTTCTTT. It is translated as CSAKPNTEAFF.

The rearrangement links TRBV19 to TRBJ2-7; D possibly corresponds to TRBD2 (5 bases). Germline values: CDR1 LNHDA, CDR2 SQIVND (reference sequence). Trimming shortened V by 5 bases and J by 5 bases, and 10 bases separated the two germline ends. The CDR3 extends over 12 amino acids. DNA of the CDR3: TGTGCCAGTAGTTTCGGGGTAGACGAGCAGTACTTC. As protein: CASSFGVDEQYF. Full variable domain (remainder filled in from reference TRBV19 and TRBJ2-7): DGGITQSPKYLFRKEGQNVTLSCEQNLNHDAMYWYRQDPGQGLRLIYYSQIVNDFQKGDIAEGYSVSREKKESFPLTVTSAQKNPTAFYLCASSFGVDEQYFGPGTRLTVT.

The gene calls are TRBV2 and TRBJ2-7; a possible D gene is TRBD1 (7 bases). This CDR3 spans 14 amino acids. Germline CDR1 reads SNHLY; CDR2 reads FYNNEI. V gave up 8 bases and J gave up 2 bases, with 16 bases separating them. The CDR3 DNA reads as TGTGCCAGCCCCGGACAGGAGGGAACCTACGAGCAGTACTTC. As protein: CASPGQEGTYEQYF.

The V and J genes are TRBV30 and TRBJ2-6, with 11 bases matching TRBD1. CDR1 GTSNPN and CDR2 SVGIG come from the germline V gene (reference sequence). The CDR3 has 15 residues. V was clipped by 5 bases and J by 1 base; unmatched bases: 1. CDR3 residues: CAWGQGASGANVLTF. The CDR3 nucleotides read TGTGCCTGGGGACAGGGGGCATCTGGGGCCAACGTCCTGACTTTC.

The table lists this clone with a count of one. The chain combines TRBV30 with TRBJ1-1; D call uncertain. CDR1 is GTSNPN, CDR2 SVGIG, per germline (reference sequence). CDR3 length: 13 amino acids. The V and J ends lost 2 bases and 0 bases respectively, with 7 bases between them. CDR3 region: CAWSKPLNTEAFF. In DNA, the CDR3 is TGTGCCTGGAGTAAGCCCCTGAACACTGAAGCTTTCTTT.

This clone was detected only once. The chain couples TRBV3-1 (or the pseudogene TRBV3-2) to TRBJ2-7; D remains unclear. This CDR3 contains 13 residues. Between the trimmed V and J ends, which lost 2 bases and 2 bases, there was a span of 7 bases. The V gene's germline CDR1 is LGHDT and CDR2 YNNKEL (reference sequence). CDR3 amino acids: CASSQFGAYEQYF. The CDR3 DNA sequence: TGTGCCAGCAGCCAATTTGGAGCCTACGAGCAGTACTTC.

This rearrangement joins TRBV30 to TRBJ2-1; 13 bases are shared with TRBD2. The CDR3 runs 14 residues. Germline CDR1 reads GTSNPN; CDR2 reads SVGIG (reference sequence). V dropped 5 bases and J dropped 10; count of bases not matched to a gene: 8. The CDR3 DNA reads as TGTGCCTGGGGTGGACTAGCGGGAGCGGACGAGCAGTTCTTC. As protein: CAWGGLAGADEQFF.

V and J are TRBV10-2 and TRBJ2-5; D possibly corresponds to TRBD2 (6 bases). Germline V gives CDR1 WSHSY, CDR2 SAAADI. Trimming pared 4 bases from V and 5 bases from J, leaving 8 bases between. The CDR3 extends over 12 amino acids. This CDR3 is CASSGLEETQYF. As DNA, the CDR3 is TGCGCCAGCAGTGGACTAGAGGAGACCCAGTACTTC.

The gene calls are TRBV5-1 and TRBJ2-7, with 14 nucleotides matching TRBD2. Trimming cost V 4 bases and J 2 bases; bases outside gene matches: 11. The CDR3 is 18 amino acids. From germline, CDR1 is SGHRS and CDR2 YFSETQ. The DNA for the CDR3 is TGCGCCAGCAGCCAAGGGACTAGCGGGGGTAGTCTCACCTACGAGCAGTACTTC. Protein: CASSQGTSGGSLTYEQYF. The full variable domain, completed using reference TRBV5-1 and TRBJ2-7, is KAGVTQTPRYLIKTRGQQVTLSCSPISGHRSVSWYQQTPGQGLQFLFEYFSETQRNKGNFPGRFSGRQFSNSRSEMNVSTLELGDSALYLCASSQGTSGGSLTYEQYFGPGTRLTVT.

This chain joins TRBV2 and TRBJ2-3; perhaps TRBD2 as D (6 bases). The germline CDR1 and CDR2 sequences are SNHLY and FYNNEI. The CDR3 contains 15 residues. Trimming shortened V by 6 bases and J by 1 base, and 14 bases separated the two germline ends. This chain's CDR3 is CASRGRSMGTDTQYF. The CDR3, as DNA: TGTGCCAGCAGGGGGAGGTCGATGGGCACAGATACGCAGTATTTT. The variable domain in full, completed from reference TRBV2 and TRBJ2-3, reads EPEVTQTPSHQVTQMGQEVILRCVPISNHLYFYWYRQILGQKVEFLVSFYNNEISEKSEIFDDQFSVERPDGSNFTLKIRSTKLEDSAMYFCASRGRSMGTDTQYFGPGTRLTVL.

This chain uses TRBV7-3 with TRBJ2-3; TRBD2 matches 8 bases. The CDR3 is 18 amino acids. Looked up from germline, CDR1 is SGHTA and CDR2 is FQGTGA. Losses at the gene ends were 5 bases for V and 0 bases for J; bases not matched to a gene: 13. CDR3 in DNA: TGTGCCAGCAGCCCCCGCCCCACTAGCGGAACTAGCACAGATACGCAGTATTTT. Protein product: CASSPRPTSGTSTDTQYF.

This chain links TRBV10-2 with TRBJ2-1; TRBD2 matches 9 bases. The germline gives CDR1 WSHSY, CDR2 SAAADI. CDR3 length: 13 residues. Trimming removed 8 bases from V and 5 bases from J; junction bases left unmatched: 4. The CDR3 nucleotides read TGCGCCAGCCTAGCGGGGACGAACAATGAGCAGTTCTTC. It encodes CASLAGTNNEQFF.

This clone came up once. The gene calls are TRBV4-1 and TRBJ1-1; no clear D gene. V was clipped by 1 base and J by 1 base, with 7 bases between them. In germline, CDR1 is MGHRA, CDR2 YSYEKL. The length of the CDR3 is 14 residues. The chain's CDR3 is CASSQGTANTEAFF. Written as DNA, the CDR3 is TGCGCCAGCAGCCAAGGGACGGCGAACACTGAAGCTTTCTTT.

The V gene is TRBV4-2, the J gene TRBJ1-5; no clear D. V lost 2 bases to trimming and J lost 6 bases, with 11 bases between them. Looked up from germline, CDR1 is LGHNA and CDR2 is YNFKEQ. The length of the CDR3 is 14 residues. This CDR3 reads CASSQRAEGQPQHF. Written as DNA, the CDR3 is TGTGCCAGCAGCCAACGGGCCGAGGGTCAGCCCCAGCATTTT.

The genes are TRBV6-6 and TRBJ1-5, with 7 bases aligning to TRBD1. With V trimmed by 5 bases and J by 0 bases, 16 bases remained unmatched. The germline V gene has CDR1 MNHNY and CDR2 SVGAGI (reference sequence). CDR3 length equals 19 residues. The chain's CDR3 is CASSRTGTDLLNSNQPQHF. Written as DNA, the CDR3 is TGTGCCAGCAGTCGAACCGGGACAGATCTGTTGAATAGCAATCAGCCCCAGCATTTT.

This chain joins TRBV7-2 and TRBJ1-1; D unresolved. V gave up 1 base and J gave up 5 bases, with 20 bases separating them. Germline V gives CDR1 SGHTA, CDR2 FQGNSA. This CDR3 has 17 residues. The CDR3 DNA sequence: TGTGCCAGCAGCTTAGTTAGCCACGGGGAATTGGGAACTGAAGCTTTCTTT. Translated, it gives CASSLVSHGELGTEAFF.

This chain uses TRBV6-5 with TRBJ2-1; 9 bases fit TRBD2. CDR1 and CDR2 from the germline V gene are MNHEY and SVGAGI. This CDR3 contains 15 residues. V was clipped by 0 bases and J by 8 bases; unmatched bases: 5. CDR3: CASSYSPSGTDEQFF. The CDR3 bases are TGTGCCAGCAGTTACTCGCCTAGCGGGACTGATGAGCAGTTCTTC.

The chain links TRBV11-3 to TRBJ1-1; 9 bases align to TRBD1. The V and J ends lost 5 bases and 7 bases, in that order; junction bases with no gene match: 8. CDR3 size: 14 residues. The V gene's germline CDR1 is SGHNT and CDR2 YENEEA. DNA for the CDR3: TGTGCCAGCAGCACGGGACAGGGCGGGGTTGAAGCTTTCTTT. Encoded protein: CASSTGQGGVEAFF.